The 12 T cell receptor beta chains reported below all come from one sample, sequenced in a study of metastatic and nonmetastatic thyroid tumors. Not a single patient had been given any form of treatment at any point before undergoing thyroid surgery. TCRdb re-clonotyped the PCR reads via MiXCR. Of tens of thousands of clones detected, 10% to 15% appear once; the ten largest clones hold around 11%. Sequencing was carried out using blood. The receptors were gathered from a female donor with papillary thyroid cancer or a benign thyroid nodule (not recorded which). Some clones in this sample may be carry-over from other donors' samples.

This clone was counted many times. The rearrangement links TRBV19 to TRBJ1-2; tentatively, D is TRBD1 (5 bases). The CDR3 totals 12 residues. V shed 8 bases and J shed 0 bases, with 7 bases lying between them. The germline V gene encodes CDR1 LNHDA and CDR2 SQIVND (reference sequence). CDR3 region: CASDSANYGYTF. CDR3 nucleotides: TGTGCCAGTGACAGTGCTAACTATGGCTACACCTTC.

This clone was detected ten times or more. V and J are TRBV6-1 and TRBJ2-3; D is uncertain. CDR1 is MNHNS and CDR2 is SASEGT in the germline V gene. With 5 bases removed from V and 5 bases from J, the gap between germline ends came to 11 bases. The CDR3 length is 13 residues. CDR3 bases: TGTGCCAGCAGTTCCCGCTATCTAGATACGCAGTATTTT. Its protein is CASSSRYLDTQYF.

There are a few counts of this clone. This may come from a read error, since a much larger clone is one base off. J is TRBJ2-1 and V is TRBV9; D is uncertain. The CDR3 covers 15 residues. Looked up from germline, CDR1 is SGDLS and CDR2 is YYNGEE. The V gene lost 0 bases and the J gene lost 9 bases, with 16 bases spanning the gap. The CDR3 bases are TGTGCCAGCAGCGTAGAGGTTCGCGGCAGTATTGAGCAGTTCTTC. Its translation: CASSVEVRGSIEQFF.

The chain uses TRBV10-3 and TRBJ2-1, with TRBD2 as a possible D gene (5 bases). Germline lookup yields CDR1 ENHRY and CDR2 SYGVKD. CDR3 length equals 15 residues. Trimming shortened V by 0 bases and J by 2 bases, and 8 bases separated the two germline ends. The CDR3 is CAISESERPYNEQFF. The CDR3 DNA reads TGTGCCATCAGTGAGTCCGAGCGGCCCTACAATGAGCAGTTCTTC.

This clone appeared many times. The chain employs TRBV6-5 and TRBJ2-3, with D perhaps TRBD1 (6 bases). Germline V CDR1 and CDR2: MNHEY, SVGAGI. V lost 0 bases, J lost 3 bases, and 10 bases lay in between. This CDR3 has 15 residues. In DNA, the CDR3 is TGTGCCAGCAGTTACTCGACAGGTTTAACAGATACGCAGTATTTT. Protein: CASSYSTGLTDTQYF.

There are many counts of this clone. CDR3 in DNA: TGCAGTCTAACGACTAGCGGGAGGGCCGGGTCCTACAATGAGCAGTTCTTC. Its translation: CSLTTSGRAGSYNEQFF. The J gene is TRBJ2-1, the V gene TRBV20-1, with 14 bases that match TRBD2. The CDR3 extends over 17 amino acids. Germline V gene lookup returns CDR1 DFQATT and CDR2 SNEGSKA (reference sequence). V trimming: 8 bases; J trimming: 1 base; junction bases outside the gene matches: 10.

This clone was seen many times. This CDR3 reads CASSSAGAGELFF. In DNA form, the CDR3 reads TGTGCCAGCAGCTCCGCGGGAGCCGGGGAGCTGTTTTTT. The chain carries TRBV5-4 and TRBJ2-2, with TRBD2 matching 7 bases. This CDR3 contains 13 residues. Germline values: CDR1 SGHNT, CDR2 YYREEE (reference sequence). J was trimmed by 6 bases and V by 3 bases; bases with no gene match: 2.

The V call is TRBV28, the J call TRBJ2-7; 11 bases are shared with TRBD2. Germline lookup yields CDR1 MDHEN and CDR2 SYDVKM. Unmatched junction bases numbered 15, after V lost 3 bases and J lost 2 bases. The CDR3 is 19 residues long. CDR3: CASSFPVVTSGALPYEQYF. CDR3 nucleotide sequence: TGTGCCAGCAGTTTCCCCGTGGTGACTAGCGGGGCTCTACCCTACGAGCAGTACTTC.

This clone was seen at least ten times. For the CDR3, the DNA is TGTGCCAGCAACCCCCACCACGGAAACTATGGCTACACCTTC. This codes for CASNPHHGNYGYTF. The chain is built from TRBV28 and TRBJ1-2; no clear D. CDR1 and CDR2 from the germline V gene are MDHEN and SYDVKM. V was trimmed by 7 bases and J by 2 bases, leaving 14 bases between them. There are 14 residues in the CDR3.

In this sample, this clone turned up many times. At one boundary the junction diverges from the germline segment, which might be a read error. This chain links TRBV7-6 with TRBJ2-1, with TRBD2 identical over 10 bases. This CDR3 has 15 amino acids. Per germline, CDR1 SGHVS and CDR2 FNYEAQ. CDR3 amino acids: CASSLAGVIYNEQFF. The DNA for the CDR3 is TGTGCCAGCAGCCTAGCGGGAGTAATCTACAATGAGCAGTTCTTC.

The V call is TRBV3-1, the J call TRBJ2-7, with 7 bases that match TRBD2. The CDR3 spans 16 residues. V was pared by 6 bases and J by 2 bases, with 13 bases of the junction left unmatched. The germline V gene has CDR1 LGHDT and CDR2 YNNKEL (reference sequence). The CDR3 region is CASSPTMGGIPYEQYF. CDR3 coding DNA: TGTGCCAGCAGTCCGACCATGGGGGGGATCCCCTACGAGCAGTACTTC.

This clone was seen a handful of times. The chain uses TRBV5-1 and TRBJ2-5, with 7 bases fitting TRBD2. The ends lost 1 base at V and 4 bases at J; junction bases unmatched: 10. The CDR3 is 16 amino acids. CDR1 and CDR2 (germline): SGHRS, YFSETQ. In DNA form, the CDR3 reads TGCGCCAGCAGCTTGTGGACTAGTGTAAGCTCAGAGACCCAGTACTTC. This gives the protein CASSLWTSVSSETQYF.